This passage covers 29 T cell receptor beta chains from one sample sequenced in a study of blood T cells in healthy people across ages. With a J-beta primer mix and a sample-barcoded 5' primer, a second PCR ran about 7 to 12 cycles. TCRdb redid the calling of the 5' RACE reads with MiXCR, one entry per CDR3 protein. The table has approximately 830,000 distinct CDR3 sequences, roughly 60% seen once. Sequencing input: blood. The receptors here all came from a man younger than 40 in good health.

The CDR3 region is CASSLRSAGYNEQFF. CDR3 sequence (DNA): TGTGCCAGCAGTTTAAGGTCGGCAGGGTACAATGAGCAGTTCTTC. The chain carries TRBV28 and TRBJ2-1, with a weak D call TRBD1 (5 bases). The CDR3 is 15 amino acids. Deletions cut 2 bases from V and 4 bases from J, with 12 bases between. The germline gives CDR1 MDHEN, CDR2 SYDVKM.

The CDR3 DNA is TGTGCCAGCAGAGAGGCCGATTACGAGCAGTTCTTC. Protein: CASREADYEQFF. The chain carries TRBV6-2 or TRBV6-3 and TRBJ2-1; no firm D call. This CDR3 has 12 residues. Germline lookup yields CDR1 MNHEY and CDR2 SVGEGT. Trimming shortened V by 6 bases and J by 10 bases, and 13 bases separated the two germline ends.

There are a few counts of this clonotype. The chain joins TRBV7-9 to TRBJ2-5, with TRBD2 matching over 13 bases. Germline V gene lookup returns CDR1 SEHNR and CDR2 FQNEAQ (reference sequence). The CDR3 sequence is 16 residues long. With V trimmed by 4 bases and J by 2 bases, 4 bases remained unmatched. In nucleotides, the CDR3 is TGTGCCAGCAGCTCCCTGACTAGCGGGGGGCAAGAGACCCAGTACTTC. The encoded protein is CASSSLTSGGQETQYF.

This clonotype showed up just a few times. The rearrangement joins TRBV24-1 to TRBJ2-6; D is unclear. V was cut by 1 base and J by 4 bases, with 4 bases left in between. This CDR3 spans 14 amino acids. In germline, CDR1 is KGHDR, CDR2 SFDVKD. CDR3 coding DNA: TGTGCCACCAGTGATTTATCCGGGGCCAACGTCCTGACTTTC. Its translation is CATSDLSGANVLTF.

The chain carries TRBV20-1 and TRBJ2-2; 9 bases match TRBD2. The CDR3 has 15 amino acids. Per the germline V gene, CDR1 is DFQATT and CDR2 is SNEGSKA (reference sequence). The J segment lost 4 bases and the V segment lost 5 bases, leaving 8 bases of the junction unmatched. Here the CDR3 DNA reads TGCAGTGCTGGGCGAATAGCGGGGGTCACCGGGGAGCTGTTTTTT. The encoded protein is CSAGRIAGVTGELFF.

The V and J genes are TRBV29-1 and TRBJ2-1, with D possibly TRBD2 on 7 matching bases. CDR1 is SQVTM and CDR2 is ANQGSEA in the germline V gene. The length of the CDR3 is 14 residues. Trimming cost V 4 bases and J 9 bases, with 19 bases left between them. The CDR3 nucleotides are TGCAGCGTTGGTGGGGGGGCCTTTGGGTCTGAGCAGTTCTTC. This sequence encodes CSVGGGAFGSEQFF.

The rearrangement uses TRBV2 and TRBJ1-2; TRBD1 agrees at 9 bases. The CDR3 is made up of 15 amino acids. V gave up 5 bases and J gave up 7 bases; unmatched junction bases: 11. CDR1 and CDR2 from the germline V gene are SNHLY and FYNNEI. CDR3 loop: CASSITGQGEGGYTF. CDR3 coding DNA: TGTGCCAGCAGTATAACGGGACAGGGTGAGGGTGGCTACACCTTC.

The count of this clonotype is one. The gene calls are TRBV29-1 and TRBJ2-1, with TRBD2 matching 14 bases. The CDR3 is 22 amino acids. Unmatched junction bases numbered 20, after V lost 0 bases and J lost 4 bases. The germline V gene has CDR1 SQVTM and CDR2 ANQGSEA. CDR3 sequence (DNA): TGCAGCGTTGAAGACCCAAGATCGGGACTAGCGGGAGTAGGACTGGCATACAATGAGCAGTTCTTC. This translates into CSVEDPRSGLAGVGLAYNEQFF.

This clonotype was seen more than once but under ten times. The V gene is TRBV4-1, the J gene TRBJ2-5; D is perhaps TRBD1 or TRBD2 (5 bases each). The CDR3 is 13 amino acids. The germline gives CDR1 MGHRA, CDR2 YSYEKL. V was pared by 3 bases and J by 5 bases, with 10 bases between. The chain's CDR3 is CASSQGDGETQYF. CDR3 sequence (DNA): TGCGCCAGCAGCCAGGGGGACGGTGAGACCCAGTACTTC.

The rearrangement joins TRBV29-1 to TRBJ1-5, with D hard to call. Looked up from germline, CDR1 is SQVTM and CDR2 is ANQGSEA. The CDR3 contains 13 residues. Deletions cut 3 bases from V and 3 bases from J, with 9 bases between. The CDR3 bases are TGCAGCGTTGAGGGCGGTTACAATCAGCCCCAGCATTTT. It codes for CSVEGGYNQPQHF. The whole variable domain, filled in from reference TRBV29-1 and TRBJ1-5, reads SAVISQKPSRDICQRGTSLTIQCQVDSQVTMMFWYRQQPGQSLTLIATANQGSEATYESGFVIDKFPISRPNLTFSTLTVSNMSPEDSSIYLCSVEGGYNQPQHFGDGTRLSIL.

The chain combines TRBV28 with TRBJ1-1, with a possible D match to TRBD1 (6 bases). The CDR3 loop spans 13 amino acids. Germline values: CDR1 MDHEN, CDR2 SYDVKM. Trimming shortened V by 6 bases and J by 0 bases, and 8 bases separated the two germline ends. CDR3 sequence (DNA): TGTGCCAGCAGGGGACACATGAACACTGAAGCTTTCTTT. It is translated as CASRGHMNTEAFF.

This chain links TRBV7-9 with TRBJ2-7; D may be TRBD2 (5 bases). CDR1 is SEHNR and CDR2 is FQNEAQ in the germline V gene (reference sequence). The CDR3 has 14 residues. V was cut by 4 bases and J by 2 bases, with 12 bases left in between. Here the CDR3 reads CASSSTGVPYEQYF. Here the CDR3 DNA reads TGTGCCAGCAGCTCTACCGGGGTTCCCTACGAGCAGTACTTC.

The V call is TRBV4-3, the J call TRBJ2-7; 14 bases are a match to TRBD2. This CDR3 is built from 17 residues. Germline assignment: CDR1 LGHNA and CDR2 YSLEER. Trimming took 3 bases from V and 5 from J; bases not matched to a gene: 9. The CDR3 DNA follows: TGCGCCAGCAGCCAGACAGCGGAGGGACTAGCGGGGGACGAGCAGTACTTC. It encodes CASSQTAEGLAGDEQYF.

Concerning this clonotype itself: The germline gene is not matched at one end of the junction; a read error may be the cause. The V call is TRBV6-5, the J call TRBJ1-4; weak D call: TRBD1 (5 bases). Germline CDR1 is MNHEY and CDR2 is SVGAGI. This CDR3 is 12 amino acids long. DNA of the CDR3: TGTGCCGGCAGGGCTGGGGGGGAAAAACTGTTTTTT. Translation gives CAGRAGGEKLFF.

This chain connects TRBV30 to TRBJ2-7; D remains unclear. Germline V gene sequence: CDR1 GTSNPN, CDR2 SVGIG (reference sequence). The CDR3 totals 12 residues. The V and J ends lost 0 bases and 10 bases respectively, with 13 bases between them. CDR3 nucleotides: TGTGCCTGGAGTGTTGTACAAGCCGCCCAGTACTTC. This encodes CAWSVVQAAQYF.

This chain connects TRBV4-2 to TRBJ1-5; D is unresolved. This CDR3 has 13 amino acids. Trimming took off 3 bases at V and 5 bases at J, with 8 bases between the two ends. Germline loops: CDR1 LGHNA, CDR2 YNFKEQ. The CDR3 sequence: CASSQSRHQPQHF. The CDR3 DNA sequence: TGTGCCAGCAGCCAGTCCCGACATCAGCCCCAGCATTTT.

This chain links TRBV7-6 with TRBJ1-2; tentatively, D is TRBD1 (6 bases). The CDR3 totals 14 residues. V was trimmed by 5 bases and J by 13 bases, leaving 23 bases between them. The germline gives CDR1 SGHVS, CDR2 FNYEAQ. Written as DNA, the CDR3 is TGTGCCAGCAGCCCCGATGTGGACAGCTCCTATTCCACCTTC. As protein: CASSPDVDSSYSTF.

V gene TRBV4-3 combines with J gene TRBJ1-4; D unclear. There are 16 residues in the CDR3. Per germline, CDR1 LGHNA and CDR2 YSLEER. Trimming took 1 base from V and 4 from J, leaving 13 bases between them. CDR3 sequence (DNA): TGCGCCAGCAGCCAAGTCACCACCGGACTTAATGAAAAACTGTTTTTT. This translates into CASSQVTTGLNEKLFF.

The chain carries TRBV7-2 and TRBJ1-2, with unresolved D. This CDR3 is built from 14 residues. Germline V CDR1 and CDR2: SGHTA, FQGNSA. The ends were cut back, 3 bases at V and 8 bases at J, with 16 bases in the middle. This chain's CDR3 is CASSFQPGLGGYTF. In nucleotides, the CDR3 is TGTGCCAGCAGCTTCCAACCGGGCCTAGGGGGCTACACCTTC.

The chain has TRBV14 and TRBJ2-5, with 9 bases that match TRBD1. Trimming took 8 bases from V and 3 from J; bases not matched to a gene: 7. The CDR3 runs 14 residues. Looked up from germline, CDR1 is SGHDN and CDR2 is FVKESK. The chain's CDR3 is CASQGDRGEETQYF. Here the CDR3 DNA reads TGTGCCAGCCAAGGCGACAGGGGGGAAGAGACCCAGTACTTC.

This rearrangement joins TRBV5-5 to TRBJ1-4, with TRBD1 identical over 10 bases. V dropped 4 bases and J dropped 8; count of bases not matched to a gene: 8. The CDR3 consists of 15 residues. Germline V gene data show CDR1 as SGHKS and CDR2 as YYEKEE (reference sequence). The CDR3 sequence: CASSRPGQGREKLFF. The CDR3 nucleotides are TGTGCCAGCAGCCGACCGGGACAGGGGAGAGAAAAACTGTTTTTT.

This clonotype was recorded only once. The J gene is TRBJ2-3, the V gene TRBV10-3; D may be TRBD2 (5 bases). The ends were cut back, 4 bases at V and 1 base at J, with 12 bases in the middle. Germline V lookup: CDR1 ENHRY, CDR2 SYGVKD. CDR3 length equals 15 residues. In nucleotides, the CDR3 is TGTGCCATCAGTGGCGAGCGGTCTCGCACAGATACGCAGTATTTT. This translates into CAISGERSRTDTQYF.

In its sample, this clonotype was seen a few times. The V call is TRBV4-3, the J call TRBJ2-6; 8 bases are a match to TRBD1. The CDR3 is 20 amino acids. V shed 1 base, J shed 3 bases, and the junction held 14 bases outside the gene matches. Germline-derived CDR1 and CDR2 are LGHNA and YSLEER. The chain's CDR3 is CASSQVRTGTFGSGANVLTF. In nucleotides, the CDR3 is TGCGCCAGCAGCCAAGTCAGGACAGGGACCTTTGGAAGTGGGGCCAACGTCCTGACTTTC.

The rearrangement links TRBV2 to TRBJ2-3; 12 bases agree with TRBD2. The CDR3 totals 14 residues. CDR1 and CDR2 (germline): SNHLY, FYNNEI. Trimming cost V 8 bases and J 3 bases; bases outside gene matches: 3. CDR3 protein: CASPGLAGTDTQYF. The CDR3 region has the DNA TGTGCCAGCCCTGGACTAGCGGGGACAGATACGCAGTATTTT.

The rearrangement uses TRBV6-2 or TRBV6-3 and TRBJ2-5; 11 bases fit TRBD2. The closer fit of TRBJ2-7 to the DNA end suggests the J call may be wrong. The germline V gene has CDR1 MNHEY and CDR2 SVGEGT. This CDR3 region has 16 residues. CDR3 protein: CASSWLGLAEPYEQYF. The DNA of the CDR3 is TGTGCCAGCAGTTGGCTGGGACTAGCGGAGCCCTACGAGCAGTACTTC.

The chain recombines TRBV6-1 with TRBJ2-1; a possible D gene is TRBD1 (6 bases). CDR3 size: 11 residues. Germline loops: CDR1 MNHNS, CDR2 SASEGT. V was shortened by 6 bases and J by 15 bases, with 15 bases between the two germline ends. The CDR3 DNA reads as TGTGCCAGCAGGACAGGACGATTTCGGTTCTTC. This encodes CASRTGRFRFF.

The chain combines TRBV7-2 with TRBJ1-2; 7 nucleotides line up with TRBD1. The V gene's germline CDR1 is SGHTA and CDR2 FQGNSA. The CDR3 is made up of 16 amino acids. V gave up 4 bases and J gave up 6 bases; unmatched junction bases: 14. The CDR3 reads CASSSVYNRGRDGYTF. The CDR3 DNA is TGTGCCAGCAGCTCAGTGTATAACAGGGGAAGAGATGGCTACACCTTC.

The sample holds a few counts of this clonotype. The chain couples TRBV25-1 to TRBJ2-1, with D unresolved. The CDR3 sequence is 13 residues long. Germline V lookup: CDR1 MGHDK, CDR2 SYGVNS. With 6 bases removed from V and 3 bases from J, the gap between germline ends came to 9 bases. CDR3 protein: CASRGLDYNEQFF. The CDR3 DNA reads as TGTGCCAGCAGGGGTCTCGACTACAATGAGCAGTTCTTC.

CDR3 DNA: TGTGCCAGCAGCCAAGATATCGGGGAGCGGGGGGGCCTCGACCAGTTCTTC. It codes for CASSQDIGERGGLDQFF. The chain joins TRBV4-2 to TRBJ2-1; 10 bases fit TRBD2. V lost 0 bases and J lost 13; bases outside the gene matches: 15. CDR1 and CDR2 (germline): LGHNA, YNFKEQ. The CDR3 runs 17 residues.